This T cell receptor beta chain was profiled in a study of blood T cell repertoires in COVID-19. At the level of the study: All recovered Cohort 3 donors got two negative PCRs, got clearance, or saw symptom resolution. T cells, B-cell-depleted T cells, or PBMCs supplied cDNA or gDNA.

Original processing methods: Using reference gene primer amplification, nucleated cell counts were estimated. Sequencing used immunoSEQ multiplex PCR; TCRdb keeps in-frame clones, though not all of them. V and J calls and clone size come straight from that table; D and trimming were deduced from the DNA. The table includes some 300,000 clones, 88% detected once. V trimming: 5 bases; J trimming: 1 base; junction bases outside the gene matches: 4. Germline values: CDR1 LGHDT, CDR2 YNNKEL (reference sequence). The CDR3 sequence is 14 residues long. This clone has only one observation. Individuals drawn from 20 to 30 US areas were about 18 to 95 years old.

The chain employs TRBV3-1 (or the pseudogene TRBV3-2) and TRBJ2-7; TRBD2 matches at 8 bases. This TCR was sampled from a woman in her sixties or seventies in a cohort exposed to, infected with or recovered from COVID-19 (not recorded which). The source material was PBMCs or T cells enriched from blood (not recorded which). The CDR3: CASSAASGSYEQYF. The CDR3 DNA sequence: TGTGCCAGCAGCGCTGCTAGCGGGTCCTACGAGCAGTACTTC.